The 15 T cell receptor beta chains listed next were all sequenced from one sample in a study of T cell repertoires in cytomegalovirus infection. For these TCRs, the target antigens are not known. TCRdb reprocessed the reads with MiXCR, giving one entry per CDR3 protein. Seen here are 700,000 to 950,000 distinct CDR3 sequences, over 25% observed once, and the top ten hold 9.5% to 15%. The specimen comprised cultured CD8+ T cells from PBMCs, sampled from culture after CMV antigen stimulation. The receptor set was obtained from a human donor in good health (CMV status not recorded). Some clones in this sample may be carry-over from other donors' samples.

The chain couples TRBV2 to TRBJ2-2; 7 bases fit TRBD1. J was trimmed by 5 bases and V by 5 bases; bases with no gene match: 14. Germline V gene sequence: CDR1 SNHLY, CDR2 FYNNEI. CDR3 length: 17 residues. The CDR3 reads CASSLTGSGGRTGELFF. The CDR3 DNA follows: TGTGCCAGCAGTCTAACCGGATCAGGGGGAAGAACCGGGGAGCTGTTTTTT.

In its sample, this clonotype was seen many times. J is TRBJ2-1 and V is TRBV7-8; perhaps TRBD2 as D (5 bases). The CDR3 extends over 14 amino acids. The V end was cut by 1 base, the J end by 4 bases, with 8 bases between. Germline-derived CDR1 and CDR2 are SGHVS and FQNEAQ. CDR3 region: CASSLDREYNEQFF. The CDR3 DNA reads as TGTGCCAGCAGCTTAGACCGGGAATACAATGAGCAGTTCTTC. Full variable domain (rest looked up from reference TRBV7-8 and TRBJ2-1): GAGVSQSPRYKVAKRGQDVALRCDPISGHVSLFWYQQALGQGPEFLTYFQNEAQLDKSGLPSDRFFAERPEGSVSTLKIQRTQQEDSAVYLCASSLDREYNEQFFGPGTRLTVL.

This clonotype has just a few counts. This chain joins TRBV7-8 and TRBJ2-7; TRBD2 might be the D (5 bases). CDR3 size: 14 residues. V was pared by 5 bases and J by 3 bases, with 14 bases between. CDR1 is SGHVS, CDR2 FQNEAQ, per germline. CDR3 protein: CASSPRTFRYEQYF. The CDR3 bases are TGTGCCAGCAGCCCCCGGACTTTTCGCTACGAGCAGTACTTC.

This clonotype was counted many times. The chain recombines TRBV27 with TRBJ1-2; D is undetermined. Trimming took off 5 bases at V and 2 bases at J, with 3 bases between the two ends. The CDR3 is 11 amino acids. The germline V gene has CDR1 MNHEY and CDR2 SMNVEV (reference sequence). CDR3 sequence: CASSRNYGYTF. CDR3 nucleotides: TGTGCCAGCAGTCGGAACTATGGCTACACCTTC.

V and J are TRBV13 and TRBJ1-2, with D possibly matching TRBD1 (6 bases). V was shortened by 5 bases and J by 6 bases, with 10 bases between the two germline ends. The CDR3 contains 12 residues. CDR1 is PRHDT and CDR2 is FYEKMQ in the germline V gene (reference sequence). The CDR3 is CASSRGPNGYTF. CDR3 nucleotides: TGTGCCAGCAGCCGGGGGCCGAATGGCTACACCTTC.

Points on this clonotype: At one boundary the junction diverges from the germline segment, which might be a read error. The V and J genes are TRBV6-8 and TRBJ1-5; 10 positions match TRBD1. The CDR3 runs to 16 residues. Germline V gene data show CDR1 as MNHGY and CDR2 as SAAAGT. This chain's CDR3 is CVSSEDRGYRNQPQHF. In nucleotides, the CDR3 is TGTGTCAGCAGCGAGGACAGGGGGTATAGAAATCAGCCCCAGCATTTT.

V usage is TRBV20-1 and J usage is TRBJ2-7; 8 bases line up with TRBD2. CDR1 DFQATT and CDR2 SNEGSKA come from the germline V gene (reference sequence). The CDR3 length is 16 residues. V trimming: 3 bases; J trimming: 3 bases; junction bases outside the gene matches: 13. CDR3 DNA: TGCAGTGCTAGGCCGTTAGCGGGGCGAGCTTTCTACGAGCAGTACTTC. Encoded protein: CSARPLAGRAFYEQYF.

This clonotype was seen at least ten times. The gene calls are TRBV7-2 and TRBJ1-1; no clear D. Germline V gene data show CDR1 as SGHTA and CDR2 as FQGNSA. The length of the CDR3 is 14 residues. Trimming took 5 bases from V and 1 from J, leaving 11 bases between them. The DNA of the CDR3 is TGTGCCAGCAGCCTGCCGACAAGGAACACTGAAGCTTTCTTT. Translating it yields CASSLPTRNTEAFF. Full variable domain (missing parts from reference TRBV7-2 and TRBJ1-1): GAGVSQSPSNKVTEKGKDVELRCDPISGHTALYWYRQSLGQGLEFLIYFQGNSAPDKSGLPSDRFSAERTGGSVSTLTIQRTQQEDSAVYLCASSLPTRNTEAFFGQGTRLTVV.

In its sample, this clonotype was seen many times. The gene calls are TRBV7-2 and TRBJ2-1; D possibly matches TRBD1 or TRBD2 (5 bases each). Trimming shortened V by 5 bases and J by 9 bases, and 14 bases separated the two germline ends. Germline V gives CDR1 SGHTA, CDR2 FQGNSA. This CDR3 comprises 13 residues. The DNA for the CDR3 is TGTGCCAGCAGCATCCTTAAGGGACGTGAGCAGTTCTTC. It specifies CASSILKGREQFF.

The sample holds one count of this clonotype. The chain combines TRBV14 with TRBJ2-2; the match to TRBD2 covers 9 bases. V gave up 4 bases and J gave up 1 base; unmatched junction bases: 4. The CDR3 has 16 amino acids. Germline V gives CDR1 SGHDN, CDR2 FVKESK. CDR3: CASSPVAGVNTGELFF. The CDR3 region has the DNA TGTGCCAGCAGCCCCGTAGCGGGGGTGAACACCGGGGAGCTGTTTTTT.

J is TRBJ1-1 and V is TRBV2; D ambiguous. CDR1 is SNHLY, CDR2 FYNNEI, per germline. The V end was cut by 3 bases, the J end by 1 base, with 18 bases between. The CDR3 is made up of 17 amino acids. CDR3 region: CASSDILSRPWNTEAFF. The CDR3 DNA reads as TGTGCCAGCAGTGATATTTTATCAAGACCGTGGAACACTGAAGCTTTCTTT.

This clonotype has a handful of counts. Written as DNA, the CDR3 is TGTGCCAGCAGTTTGGGTAGCGGGGGTTTCTACCAAGAGACCCAGTACTTC. Residues: CASSLGSGGFYQETQYF. This chain connects TRBV12-3 or TRBV12-4 to TRBJ2-5, with 9 bases identical to TRBD2. The trim removed 3 bases at V and 0 bases at J, leaving 8 bases unmatched. This CDR3 is 17 amino acids long.

This clonotype has at least ten counts. The rearrangement links TRBV7-9 to TRBJ2-7; maybe TRBD2 (6 bases). Trimming shortened V by 4 bases and J by 3 bases, and 7 bases separated the two germline ends. The CDR3 spans 12 residues. Germline assignment: CDR1 SEHNR and CDR2 FQNEAQ (reference sequence). The CDR3 is CASSSGVYEQYF. In nucleotides, the CDR3 is TGTGCCAGCAGCTCGGGAGTCTACGAGCAGTACTTC.

The J gene is TRBJ2-2, the V gene TRBV15, with D perhaps being TRBD1 or TRBD2 (6 bases each). CDR1 is LNHNV and CDR2 is YYDKDF in the germline V gene (reference sequence). V was shortened by 1 base and J by 7 bases, with 10 bases between the two germline ends. The CDR3 has 14 residues. CDR3 residues: CATSRVEGGGELFF. The CDR3 region has the DNA TGTGCCACCAGCAGAGTGGAGGGGGGCGGGGAGCTGTTTTTT.

The chain couples TRBV12-3 or TRBV12-4 to TRBJ1-5; weak D call: TRBD1 (5 bases). Deletions cut 7 bases from V and 3 bases from J, with 16 bases between. The CDR3 contains 15 residues. CDR3 loop: CASTPGGGNNQPQHF. In nucleotides, the CDR3 is TGTGCCAGCACCCCGGGTGGGGGGAACAATCAGCCCCAGCATTTT.